A selection of T cell receptor beta chains follows, all from one sample in a study of beta chain features in type 1 diabetes. The assay was immunoSEQ multiplex PCR, and TCRdb's table has in-frame clones only and misses some. The table includes about 130,000 clones, 9% to 9.5% detected once. Source material: central memory CD4+ T cells from blood. Every receptor here comes from a young man in good health. Both conserved end residues are trimmed from each CDR3. The order of the fields is V gene, J gene, D gene, clone size, CDR3 protein. A D gene is named only where the DNA matches it firmly. Clone size is stated in some rows and not others, as once, few, many or a class when expanded.

V gene: TRBV10-3; J gene: TRBJ2-7; D gene: TRBD1; clone size: many; CDR3 protein: AISQGAYEQY
V gene: TRBV5-6; J gene: TRBJ2-1; D gene: TRBD2; clone size: .; CDR3 protein: ASSPAGGLLNEQF
V gene: TRBV7-3; J gene: TRBJ1-6; D gene: TRBD1; clone size: .; CDR3 protein: ASSQGTVDSPLH
V gene: TRBV9; J gene: TRBJ2-1; D gene: .; clone size: .; CDR3 protein: ASSLTTGNSYNEQF
V gene: TRBV12-5; J gene: TRBJ2-3; D gene: TRBD2; clone size: .; CDR3 protein: ASGLSRGVSDTQY
V gene: TRBV6-1; J gene: TRBJ1-2; D gene: TRBD1; clone size: .; CDR3 protein: ASSDILAGGGYT
V gene: TRBV30; J gene: TRBJ1-1; D gene: .; clone size: few; CDR3 protein: AWSVVARVYGMNTEAF
V gene: TRBV29-1; J gene: TRBJ2-3; D gene: TRBD2; clone size: few; CDR3 protein: SVTGTSGGADTQY
V gene: TRBV6-5; J gene: TRBJ2-1; D gene: .; clone size: few; CDR3 protein: ASSVSALYNEQF
V gene: TRBV7-2; J gene: TRBJ1-2; D gene: .; clone size: .; CDR3 protein: ASSPTGIFYGYT
V gene: TRBV5-1; J gene: TRBJ2-7; D gene: TRBD1; clone size: few; CDR3 protein: ASSPRDRLYEQY
V gene: TRBV19; J gene: TRBJ1-2; D gene: TRBD1; clone size: few; CDR3 protein: ASSVSRDRANYGYT
V gene: TRBV9; J gene: TRBJ1-1; D gene: .; clone size: .; CDR3 protein: ASSVGSARGTEAF
V gene: TRBV5-1; J gene: TRBJ2-1; D gene: TRBD2; clone size: few; CDR3 protein: ASSFLAGGPDEQF
V gene: TRBV9; J gene: TRBJ1-2; D gene: .; clone size: few; CDR3 protein: ASSDPPRQNGYT
V gene: TRBV10-3; J gene: TRBJ1-1; D gene: TRBD1; clone size: few; CDR3 protein: AITAGTGNTEAF
V gene: TRBV27; J gene: TRBJ2-4; D gene: TRBD1; clone size: .; CDR3 protein: ASTSGGPGSNIQY
V gene: TRBV15; J gene: TRBJ1-6; D gene: TRBD1; clone size: few; CDR3 protein: ATSSRDSSGTYSPLH
V gene: TRBV12-5; J gene: TRBJ2-3; D gene: TRBD2; clone size: .; CDR3 protein: ASGLKTSGGRSTDTQY
V gene: TRBV10-3; J gene: TRBJ2-1; D gene: .; clone size: many; CDR3 protein: AIVFSAVYNEQF
V gene: TRBV7-9; J gene: TRBJ2-5; D gene: TRBD2; clone size: .; CDR3 protein: ASSPGLATQTQY
V gene: TRBV19; J gene: TRBJ1-2; D gene: .; clone size: few; CDR3 protein: ASSIEVGRGHYGYT
V gene: TRBV9; J gene: TRBJ2-7; D gene: TRBD1; clone size: few; CDR3 protein: ASSAGDRGQTYEQY
V gene: TRBV4-2; J gene: TRBJ2-5; D gene: .; clone size: few; CDR3 protein: ASSQDLGGQTQY
V gene: TRBV4-2; J gene: TRBJ2-7; D gene: TRBD2; clone size: .; CDR3 protein: ASSQDPSGGASYEQY
V gene: TRBV7-9; J gene: TRBJ1-1; D gene: .; clone size: few; CDR3 protein: ASSEDNGGTEAF
V gene: TRBV7-9; J gene: TRBJ1-1; D gene: TRBD1; clone size: few; CDR3 protein: ASSLSQGHTEAF
V gene: TRBV5-3; J gene: TRBJ2-5; D gene: .; clone size: .; CDR3 protein: ARSLPYTEKETQY
V gene: TRBV30; J gene: TRBJ2-2; D gene: TRBD2; clone size: many; CDR3 protein: AWSAGGPGELF
V gene: TRBV4-2; J gene: TRBJ2-7; D gene: .; clone size: few; CDR3 protein: ASSPRTVSSYEQY
V gene: TRBV6-1; J gene: TRBJ2-7; D gene: .; clone size: few; CDR3 protein: ASRQREWEQY
V gene: TRBV7-2; J gene: TRBJ1-5; D gene: .; clone size: few; CDR3 protein: ASSSLNNGNQPQH
V gene: TRBV7-2; J gene: TRBJ2-1; D gene: TRBD2; clone size: .; CDR3 protein: ASSFKGGGADEQF
V gene: TRBV6-5; J gene: TRBJ1-2; D gene: .; clone size: few; CDR3 protein: ASSYSSGSYGYT
V gene: TRBV29-1; J gene: TRBJ2-5; D gene: .; clone size: many; CDR3 protein: SVVTEWETQY
V gene: TRBV5-1; J gene: TRBJ1-6; D gene: .; clone size: .; CDR3 protein: ASSRSGVANSPLH
V gene: TRBV6-5; J gene: TRBJ2-3; D gene: .; clone size: few; CDR3 protein: ASSYRDSHTQY
V gene: TRBV29-1; J gene: TRBJ1-1; D gene: .; clone size: many; CDR3 protein: SVDAPRDTEAF
V gene: TRBV30; J gene: TRBJ1-4; D gene: TRBD1; clone size: many; CDR3 protein: AWIKQGTTNEKLF
V gene: TRBV11-2; J gene: TRBJ1-3; D gene: TRBD1; clone size: few; CDR3 protein: ARGQESSGNTIY
V gene: TRBV2; J gene: TRBJ2-1; D gene: .; clone size: few; CDR3 protein: ASKWTYADNEQF
V gene: TRBV28; J gene: TRBJ1-2; D gene: TRBD1; clone size: few; CDR3 protein: ASSFWTRGKVGGYT
V gene: TRBV18; J gene: TRBJ1-4; D gene: .; clone size: .; CDR3 protein: ASSPGADSEKLF
V gene: TRBV18; J gene: TRBJ1-1; D gene: .; clone size: few; CDR3 protein: ASSPRETAMNTEAF
V gene: TRBV19; J gene: TRBJ2-5; D gene: .; clone size: few; CDR3 protein: ASRWAGASETQY
V gene: TRBV11-3; J gene: TRBJ2-2; D gene: TRBD2; clone size: few; CDR3 protein: ASSPLGAGGTGELF
V gene: TRBV28; J gene: TRBJ2-3; D gene: .; clone size: few; CDR3 protein: ASSPPTGGDTQY
V gene: TRBV6-6; J gene: TRBJ2-1; D gene: TRBD2; clone size: .; CDR3 protein: ASRLADYNEQF
V gene: TRBV13; J gene: TRBJ2-2; D gene: .; clone size: few; CDR3 protein: ASSPAQGSNTGELF
V gene: TRBV5-4; J gene: TRBJ2-7; D gene: TRBD2; clone size: few; CDR3 protein: ASSPGLALHEQY
V gene: TRBV7-2; J gene: TRBJ1-5; D gene: TRBD1; clone size: few; CDR3 protein: ASSQSSGQPNQPQH
V gene: TRBV5-4; J gene: TRBJ2-7; D gene: TRBD1; clone size: few; CDR3 protein: ASSYRDRGRL
V gene: TRBV7-2; J gene: TRBJ1-5; D gene: .; clone size: few; CDR3 protein: ASSFILSQPQH
V gene: TRBV7-9; J gene: TRBJ2-3; D gene: .; clone size: few; CDR3 protein: AEGGVGSDTQY
V gene: TRBV30; J gene: TRBJ2-2; D gene: .; clone size: few; CDR3 protein: AWSVLRQPNTGELF
V gene: TRBV9; J gene: TRBJ1-2; D gene: TRBD1; clone size: few; CDR3 protein: ASSGGGYGQGIDGYT
V gene: TRBV30; J gene: TRBJ2-5; D gene: TRBD2; clone size: .; CDR3 protein: ASEGGVALLETQY
V gene: TRBV2; J gene: TRBJ2-5; D gene: TRBD1; clone size: .; CDR3 protein: ASSEAGGRWETQY
V gene: TRBV2; J gene: TRBJ2-7; D gene: TRBD2; clone size: .; CDR3 protein: ASSKRGGDYEQY